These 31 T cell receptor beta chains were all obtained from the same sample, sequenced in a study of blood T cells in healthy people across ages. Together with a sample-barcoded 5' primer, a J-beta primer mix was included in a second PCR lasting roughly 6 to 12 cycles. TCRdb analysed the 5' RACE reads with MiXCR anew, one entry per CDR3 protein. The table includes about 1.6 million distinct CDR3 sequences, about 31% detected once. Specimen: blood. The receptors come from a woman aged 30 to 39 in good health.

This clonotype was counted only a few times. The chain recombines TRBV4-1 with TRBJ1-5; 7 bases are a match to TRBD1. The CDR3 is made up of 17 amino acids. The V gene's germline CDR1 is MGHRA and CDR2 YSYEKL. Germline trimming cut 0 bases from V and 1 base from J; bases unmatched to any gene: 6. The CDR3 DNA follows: TGCGCCAGCAGCCAAGAGATTGAGGGGGCGAGCAATCAGCCCCAGCATTTT. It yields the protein CASSQEIEGASNQPQHF.

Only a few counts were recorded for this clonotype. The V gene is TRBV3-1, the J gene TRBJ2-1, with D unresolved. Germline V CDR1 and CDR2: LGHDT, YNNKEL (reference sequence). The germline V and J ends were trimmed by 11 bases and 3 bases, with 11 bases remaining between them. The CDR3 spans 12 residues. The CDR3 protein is CASARSYNEQFF. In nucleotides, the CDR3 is TGTGCCTCGGCGCGGAGCTACAATGAGCAGTTCTTC.

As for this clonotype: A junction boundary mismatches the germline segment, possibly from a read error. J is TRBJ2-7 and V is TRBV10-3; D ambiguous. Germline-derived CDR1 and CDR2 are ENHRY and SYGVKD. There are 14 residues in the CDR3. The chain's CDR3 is CAIGEVGVRYEQYF. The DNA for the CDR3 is TGTGCCATCGGTGAAGTTGGGGTGAGGTACGAGCAGTACTTC.

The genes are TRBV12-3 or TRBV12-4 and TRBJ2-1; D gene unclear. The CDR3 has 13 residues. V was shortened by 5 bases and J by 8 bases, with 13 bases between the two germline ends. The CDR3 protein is CASSPQVPDEQFF. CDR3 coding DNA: TGTGCCAGCAGTCCCCAGGTCCCGGATGAGCAGTTCTTC.

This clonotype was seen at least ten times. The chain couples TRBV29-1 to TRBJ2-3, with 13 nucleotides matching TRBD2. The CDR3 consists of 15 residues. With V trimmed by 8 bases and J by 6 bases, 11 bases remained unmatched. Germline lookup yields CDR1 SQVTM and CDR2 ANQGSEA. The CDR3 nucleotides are TGCAGCATAACCGGAGGGACTAGCGGGGAGGATACGCAGTATTTT. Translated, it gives CSITGGTSGEDTQYF.

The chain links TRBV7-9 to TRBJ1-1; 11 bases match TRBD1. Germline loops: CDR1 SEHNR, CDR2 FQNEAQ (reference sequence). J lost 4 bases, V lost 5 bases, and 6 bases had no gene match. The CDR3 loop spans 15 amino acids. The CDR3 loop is CASSAGQGGVTEAFF. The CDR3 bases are TGTGCCAGCAGCGCGGGACAGGGGGGAGTCACTGAAGCTTTCTTT.

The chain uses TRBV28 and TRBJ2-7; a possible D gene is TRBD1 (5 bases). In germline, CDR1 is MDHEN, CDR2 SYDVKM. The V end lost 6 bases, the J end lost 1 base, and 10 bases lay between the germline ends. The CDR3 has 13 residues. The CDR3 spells CASSRVNSYEQYF. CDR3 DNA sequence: TGTGCCAGCAGCAGGGTCAATTCCTACGAGCAGTACTTC.

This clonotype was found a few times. The CDR3 here is CASSSAGQPHEQFF. The DNA for the CDR3 is TGCGCCAGCAGCTCGGCCGGACAGCCTCATGAGCAGTTCTTC. The chain employs TRBV5-1 and TRBJ2-1, with D perhaps TRBD1 (6 bases). This CDR3 has 14 amino acids. The V and J ends lost 3 bases and 8 bases respectively, with 15 bases between them. Germline CDR1 SGHRS, CDR2 YFSETQ. The complete variable domain, with remaining parts taken from reference TRBV5-1 and TRBJ2-1, reads KAGVTQTPRYLIKTRGQQVTLSCSPISGHRSVSWYQQTPGQGLQFLFEYFSETQRNKGNFPGRFSGRQFSNSRSEMNVSTLELGDSALYLCASSSAGQPHEQFFGPGTRLTVL.

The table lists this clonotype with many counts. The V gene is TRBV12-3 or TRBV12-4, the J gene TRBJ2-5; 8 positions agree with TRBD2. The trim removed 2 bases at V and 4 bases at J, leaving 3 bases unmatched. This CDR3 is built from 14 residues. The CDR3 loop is CASSLIGRGETQYF. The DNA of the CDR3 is TGTGCCAGCAGTTTAATCGGGAGGGGAGAGACCCAGTACTTC.

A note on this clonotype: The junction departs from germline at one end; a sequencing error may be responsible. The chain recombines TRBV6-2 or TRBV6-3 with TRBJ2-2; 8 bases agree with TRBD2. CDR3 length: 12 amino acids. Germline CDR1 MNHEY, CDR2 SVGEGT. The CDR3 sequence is CASGSGSGERFF. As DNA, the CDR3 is TGTGCCAGCGGAAGCGGGAGCGGGGAGCGGTTTTTT.

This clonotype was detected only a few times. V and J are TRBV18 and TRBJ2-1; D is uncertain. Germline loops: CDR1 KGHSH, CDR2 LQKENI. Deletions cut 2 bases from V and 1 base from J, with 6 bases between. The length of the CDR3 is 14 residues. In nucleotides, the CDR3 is TGTGCCAGCTCACCAAGTCTTTCCTACAATGAGCAGTTCTTC. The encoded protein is CASSPSLSYNEQFF.

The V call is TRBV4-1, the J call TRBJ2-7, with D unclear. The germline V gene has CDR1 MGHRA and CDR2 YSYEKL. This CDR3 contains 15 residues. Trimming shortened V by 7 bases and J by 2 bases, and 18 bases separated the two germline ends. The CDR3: CASIQNDAQAYEQYF. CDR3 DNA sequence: TGCGCCAGCATCCAGAACGATGCGCAGGCCTACGAGCAGTACTTC.

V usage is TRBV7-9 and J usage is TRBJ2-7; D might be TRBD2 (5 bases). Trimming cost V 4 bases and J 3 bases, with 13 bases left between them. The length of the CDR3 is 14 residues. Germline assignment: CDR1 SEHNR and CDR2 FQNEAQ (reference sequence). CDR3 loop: CASSSDAGGYEQYF. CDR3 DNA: TGTGCCAGCAGCTCCGACGCGGGTGGCTACGAGCAGTACTTC.

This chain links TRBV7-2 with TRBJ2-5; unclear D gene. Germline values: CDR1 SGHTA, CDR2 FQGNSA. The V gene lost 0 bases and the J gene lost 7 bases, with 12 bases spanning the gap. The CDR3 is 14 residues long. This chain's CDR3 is CASSLAGPSGTQYF. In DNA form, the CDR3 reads TGTGCCAGCAGCTTAGCGGGCCCCAGTGGGACCCAGTACTTC.

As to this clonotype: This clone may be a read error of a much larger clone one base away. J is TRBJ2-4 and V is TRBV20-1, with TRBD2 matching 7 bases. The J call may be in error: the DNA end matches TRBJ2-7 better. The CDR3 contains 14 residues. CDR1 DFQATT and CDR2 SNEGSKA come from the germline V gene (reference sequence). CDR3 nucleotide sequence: TGCAGGGCTTATCTGGCGGGGGTAACCTACGAGCAGTACTTC. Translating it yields CRAYLAGVTYEQYF.

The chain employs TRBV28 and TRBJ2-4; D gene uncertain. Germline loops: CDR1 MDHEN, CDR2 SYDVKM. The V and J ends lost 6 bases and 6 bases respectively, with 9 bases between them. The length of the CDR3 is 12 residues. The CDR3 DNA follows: TGTGCCAGCAGACAGTCGGGAAACATTCAGTACTTC. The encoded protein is CASRQSGNIQYF.

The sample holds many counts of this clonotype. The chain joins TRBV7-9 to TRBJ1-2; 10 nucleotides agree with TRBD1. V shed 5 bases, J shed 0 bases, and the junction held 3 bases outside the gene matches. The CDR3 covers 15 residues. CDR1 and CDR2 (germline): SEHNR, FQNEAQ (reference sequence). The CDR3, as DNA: TGTGCCAGCAGCCGGACAGGGGGAACTAACTATGGCTACACCTTC. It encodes CASSRTGGTNYGYTF.

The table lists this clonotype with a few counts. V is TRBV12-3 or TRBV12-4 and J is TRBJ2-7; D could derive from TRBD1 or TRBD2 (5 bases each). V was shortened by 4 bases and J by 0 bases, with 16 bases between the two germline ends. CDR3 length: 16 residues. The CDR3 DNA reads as TGTGCCAGCAGTTCAGGGCCGAGGGGATACTCCTACGAGCAGTACTTC. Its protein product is CASSSGPRGYSYEQYF.

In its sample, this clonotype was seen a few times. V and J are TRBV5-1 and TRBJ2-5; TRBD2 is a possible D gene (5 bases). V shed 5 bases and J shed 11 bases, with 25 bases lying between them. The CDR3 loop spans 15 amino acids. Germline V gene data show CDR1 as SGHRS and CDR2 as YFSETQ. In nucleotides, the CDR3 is TGCGCCAGCAGGCCTCGACTAACCGGGTCCTACAAGCAGTACTTC. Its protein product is CASRPRLTGSYKQYF.

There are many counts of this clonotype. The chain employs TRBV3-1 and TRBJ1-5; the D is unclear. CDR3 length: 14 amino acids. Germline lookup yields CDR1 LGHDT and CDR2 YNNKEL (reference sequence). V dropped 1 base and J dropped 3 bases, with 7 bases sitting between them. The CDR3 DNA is TGTGCCAGCAGCCAAGCTGGGAACAATCAGCCCCAGCATTTT. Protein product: CASSQAGNNQPQHF.

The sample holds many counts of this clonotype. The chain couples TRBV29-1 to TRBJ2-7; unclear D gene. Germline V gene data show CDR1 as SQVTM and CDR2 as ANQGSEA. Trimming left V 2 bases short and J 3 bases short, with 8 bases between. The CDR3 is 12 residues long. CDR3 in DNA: TGCAGCGTTGAACAGAATAACTACGAGCAGTACTTC. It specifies CSVEQNNYEQYF.

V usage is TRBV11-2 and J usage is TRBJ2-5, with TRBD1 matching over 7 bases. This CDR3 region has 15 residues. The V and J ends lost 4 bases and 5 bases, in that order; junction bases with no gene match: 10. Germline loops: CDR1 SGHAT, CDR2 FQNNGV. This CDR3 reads CASSSIRGPAETQYF. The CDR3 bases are TGTGCCAGCAGCTCCATAAGGGGGCCGGCGGAGACCCAGTACTTC.

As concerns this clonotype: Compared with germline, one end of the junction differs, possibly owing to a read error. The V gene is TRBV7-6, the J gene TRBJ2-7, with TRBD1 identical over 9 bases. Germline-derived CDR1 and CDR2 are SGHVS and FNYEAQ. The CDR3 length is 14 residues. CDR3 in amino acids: CASSEGTGSCEQYF. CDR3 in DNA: TGTGCCAGCAGCGAAGGGACAGGGTCCTGCGAGCAGTACTTC.

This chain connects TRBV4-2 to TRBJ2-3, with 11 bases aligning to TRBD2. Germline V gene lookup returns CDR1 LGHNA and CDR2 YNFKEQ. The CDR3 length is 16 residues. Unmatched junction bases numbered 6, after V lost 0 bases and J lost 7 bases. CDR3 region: CASSQDTSGSINTQYF. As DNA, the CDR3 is TGTGCCAGCAGCCAAGATACTAGCGGGAGTATAAATACGCAGTATTTT.

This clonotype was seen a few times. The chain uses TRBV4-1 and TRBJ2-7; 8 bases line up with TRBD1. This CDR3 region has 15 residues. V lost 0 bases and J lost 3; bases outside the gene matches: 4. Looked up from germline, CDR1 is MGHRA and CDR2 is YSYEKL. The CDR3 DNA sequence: TGCGCCAGCAGCCAAGACCCCGGACAGGGCTACGAGCAGTACTTC. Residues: CASSQDPGQGYEQYF.

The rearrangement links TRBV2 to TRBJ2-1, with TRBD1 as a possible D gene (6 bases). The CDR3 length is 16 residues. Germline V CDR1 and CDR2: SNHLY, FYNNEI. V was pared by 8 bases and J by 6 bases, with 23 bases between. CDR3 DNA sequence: TGTGCCAGCCTAAGGGGGTACAGAGTCGAATCCAATGAGCAGTTCTTC. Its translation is CASLRGYRVESNEQFF. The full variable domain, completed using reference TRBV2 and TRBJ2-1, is EPEVTQTPSHQVTQMGQEVILRCVPISNHLYFYWYRQILGQKVEFLVSFYNNEISEKSEIFDDQFSVERPDGSNFTLKIRSTKLEDSAMYFCASLRGYRVESNEQFFGPGTRLTVL.

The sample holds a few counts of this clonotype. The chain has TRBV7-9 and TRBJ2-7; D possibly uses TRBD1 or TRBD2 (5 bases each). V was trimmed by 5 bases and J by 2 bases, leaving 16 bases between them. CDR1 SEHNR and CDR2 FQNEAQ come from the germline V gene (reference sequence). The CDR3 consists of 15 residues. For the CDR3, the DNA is TGTGCCAGCAGCGAGACCGGGACCCCAACCTACGAGCAGTACTTC. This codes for CASSETGTPTYEQYF.

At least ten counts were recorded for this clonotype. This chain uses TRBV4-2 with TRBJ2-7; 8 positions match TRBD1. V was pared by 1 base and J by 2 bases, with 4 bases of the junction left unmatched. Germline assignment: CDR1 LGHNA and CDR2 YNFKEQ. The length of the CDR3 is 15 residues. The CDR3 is CASSQVVTGAYEQYF. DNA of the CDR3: TGTGCCAGCAGCCAAGTGGTGACAGGGGCCTACGAGCAGTACTTC.

CDR3 nucleotides: TGCAGTGCTAGAGATGCACTAGCGGGGGCGGAGACCCAGTACTTC. Amino acid sequence: CSARDALAGAETQYF. The chain has TRBV20-1 and TRBJ2-5; TRBD2 matches at 11 bases. Germline CDR1 is DFQATT and CDR2 is SNEGSKA (reference sequence). V was pared by 0 bases and J by 5 bases, with 5 bases of the junction left unmatched. The CDR3 has 15 residues.

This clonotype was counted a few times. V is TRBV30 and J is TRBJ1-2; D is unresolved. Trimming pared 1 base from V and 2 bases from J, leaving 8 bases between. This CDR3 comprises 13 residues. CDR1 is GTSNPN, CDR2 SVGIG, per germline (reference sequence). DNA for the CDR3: TGTGCCTGGAGTGGAGGTTGGAACTATGGCTACACCTTC. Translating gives CAWSGGWNYGYTF.

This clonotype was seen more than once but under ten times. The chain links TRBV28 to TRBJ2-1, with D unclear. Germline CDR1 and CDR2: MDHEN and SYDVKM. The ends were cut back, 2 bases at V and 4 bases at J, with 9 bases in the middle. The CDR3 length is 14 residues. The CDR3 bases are TGTGCCAGCAGTTTAGAACAGCTTTACAATGAGCAGTTCTTC. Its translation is CASSLEQLYNEQFF.